The T cell receptor (beta chain) described here comes from a study of response to subunit inactivated influenza vaccine. Comments on this clonotype: Its antigen is not identified.

TCRdb ran MiXCR on the RT-PCR reads and lists one entry per CDR3 protein. The sample holds 180,000 or so distinct CDR3 sequences, roughly 12% seen once. Germline CDR1 reads SQVTM; CDR2 reads ANQGSEA. The germline V and J ends were trimmed by 3 bases and 3 bases, with 15 bases remaining between them. The CDR3 covers 15 residues. Regarding the study as a whole: After each seasonal influenza vaccination, few new T cells are recruited, the authors suggested.

The data were also submitted as part of a second study, on T cells expressing NK-cell markers. That study adds: 5'RACE template switching with UMIs produced the TCR beta cDNA.

The source was CD8+ T cells sorted from PBMCs, collected 12 days after vaccination. The chain recombines TRBV29-1 with TRBJ2-1; D may be TRBD2 (6 bases). This sequence originates from a man between 45 and 60 years old who received an inactivated influenza vaccine. The chain's CDR3 is CSVEGPGLVYNEQFF. The CDR3 region has the DNA TGCAGCGTTGAGGGGCCGGGACTTGTCTACAATGAGCAGTTCTTC.